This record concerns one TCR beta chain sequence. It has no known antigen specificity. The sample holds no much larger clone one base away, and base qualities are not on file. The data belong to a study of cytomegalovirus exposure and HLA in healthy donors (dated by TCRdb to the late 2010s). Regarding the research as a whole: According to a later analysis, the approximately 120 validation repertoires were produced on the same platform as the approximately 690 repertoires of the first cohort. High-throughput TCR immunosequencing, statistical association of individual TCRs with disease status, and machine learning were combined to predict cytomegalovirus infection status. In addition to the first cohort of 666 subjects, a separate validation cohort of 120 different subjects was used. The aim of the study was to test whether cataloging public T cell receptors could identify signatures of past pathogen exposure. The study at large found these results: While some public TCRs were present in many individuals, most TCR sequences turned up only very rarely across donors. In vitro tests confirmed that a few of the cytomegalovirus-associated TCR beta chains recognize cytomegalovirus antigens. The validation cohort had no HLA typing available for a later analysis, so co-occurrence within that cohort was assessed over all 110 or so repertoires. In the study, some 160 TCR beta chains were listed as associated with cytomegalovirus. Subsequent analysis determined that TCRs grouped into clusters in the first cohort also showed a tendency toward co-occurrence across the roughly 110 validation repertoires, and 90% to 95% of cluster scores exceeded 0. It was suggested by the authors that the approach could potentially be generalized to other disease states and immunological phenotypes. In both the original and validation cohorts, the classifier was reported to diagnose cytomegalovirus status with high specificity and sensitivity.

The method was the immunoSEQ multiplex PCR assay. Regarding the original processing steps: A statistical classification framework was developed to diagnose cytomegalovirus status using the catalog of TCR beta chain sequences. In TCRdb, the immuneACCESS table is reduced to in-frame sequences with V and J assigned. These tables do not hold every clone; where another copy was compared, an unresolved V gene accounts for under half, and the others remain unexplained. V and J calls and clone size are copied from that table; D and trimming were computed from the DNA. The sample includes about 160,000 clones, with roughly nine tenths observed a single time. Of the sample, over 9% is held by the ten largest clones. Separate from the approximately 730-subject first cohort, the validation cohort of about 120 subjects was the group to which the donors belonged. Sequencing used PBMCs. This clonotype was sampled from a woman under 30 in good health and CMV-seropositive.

The nucleotide sequence reads TGTGCCAGCAGCCAAGACAGGGGAAGCCAAGAGACCCAGTACTTC. Its protein reads: CASSQDRGSQETQYF. This chain joins TRBV4-2 to TRBJ2-5, and possibly TRBD1, on 6 matching bases. From the cysteine through the phenylalanine, the CDR3 covers 15 amino acids. The read is trimmed to its CDR3 DNA, 45 bases read in frame from base 1. Based on the germline V gene, the CDR1 and CDR2 sequences are LGHNA and YNFKEQ. V drops 0 bases and J drops 1 base, leaving 9 bases in between.